Listed here are 5 T cell receptor beta chains from one sample, sequenced in a study of blood T cell repertoires in COVID-19. Only in-frame clones appear in the TCRdb table, and some are missing; sequencing was by immunoSEQ multiplex PCR. The data contain a few hundred thousand clones, roughly 88% of them singletons. The material sequenced was peripheral blood. The origin of the receptors is a woman aged 30 to 39 with COVID-19, enrolled during active disease.

This sequence joins TRBV29-1 and TRBJ1-1; 7 bases are a match to TRBD1. The germline CDR1 and CDR2 sequences are SQVTM and ANQGSEA. With V trimmed by 3 bases and J by 0 bases, 4 bases remained unmatched. This CDR3 contains 14 residues. The CDR3 loop is CSVDSTGMNTEAFF. CDR3 DNA sequence: TGCAGCGTTGATTCGACAGGGATGAACACTGAAGCTTTCTTT. The full variable domain, completed using reference TRBV29-1 and TRBJ1-1, is SAVISQKPSRDICQRGTSLTIQCQVDSQVTMMFWYRQQPGQSLTLIATANQGSEATYESGFVIDKFPISRPNLTFSTLTVSNMSPEDSSIYLCSVDSTGMNTEAFFGQGTRLTVV.

Concerning this clone itself: At one end, the junction sequence differs from germline, possibly due to a read error. This chain links TRBV28 with TRBJ1-1; D is unresolved. In germline, CDR1 is MDHEN, CDR2 SYDVKM. The CDR3 has 12 amino acids. The CDR3 loop reads CTSSLQRTEAFF. DNA of the CDR3: TGTACCAGCAGTTTACAGAGGACTGAAGCTTTCTTT.

In nucleotides, the CDR3 is TGTGCCAGCAGCCCCCGGACTAGCGGAAGGTGGACACAAGAGACCCAGTACTTC. Translating it yields CASSPRTSGRWTQETQYF. J is TRBJ2-5 and V is TRBV28, with 10 bases that match TRBD2. V trimming: 6 bases; J trimming: 2 bases; junction bases outside the gene matches: 15. CDR1 is MDHEN, CDR2 SYDVKM, per germline. CDR3 size: 18 residues.

The chain is built from TRBV6-1 and TRBJ1-6; D call uncertain. Germline CDR1 MNHNS, CDR2 SASEGT. This CDR3 comprises 14 residues. Trimming stripped 2 bases from V and 10 bases from J, with 12 bases between. CDR3 protein: CASSEWNSISPLHF. The CDR3 coding sequence is TGTGCCAGCAGTGAATGGAACAGTATATCACCCCTCCACTTT.

The chain employs TRBV9 and TRBJ2-5, with 10 bases aligning to TRBD1. The CDR3 is 16 amino acids. Germline-derived CDR1 and CDR2 are SGDLS and YYNGEE. The J segment lost 5 bases and the V segment lost 4 bases, leaving 11 bases of the junction unmatched. CDR3 residues: CASSLRPTGGRETQYF. The CDR3 DNA reads as TGTGCCAGCAGCTTAAGACCGACAGGGGGCAGGGAGACCCAGTACTTC. The whole variable domain, filled in from reference TRBV9 and TRBJ2-5, reads DSGVTQTPKHLITATGQRVTLRCSPRSGDLSVYWYQQSLDQGLQFLIQYYNGEERAKGNILERFSAQQFPDLHSELNLSSLELGDSALYFCASSLRPTGGRETQYFGPGTRLLVL.